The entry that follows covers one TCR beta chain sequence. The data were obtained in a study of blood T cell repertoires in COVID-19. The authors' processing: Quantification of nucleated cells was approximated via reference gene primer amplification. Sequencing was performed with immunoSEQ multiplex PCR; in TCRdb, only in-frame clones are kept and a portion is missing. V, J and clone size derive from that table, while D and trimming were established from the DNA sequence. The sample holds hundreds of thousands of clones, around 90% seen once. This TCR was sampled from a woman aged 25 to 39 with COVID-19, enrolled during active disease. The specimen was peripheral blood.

Here the CDR3 DNA reads TGTGCCAGTAGCGGGACAGGGGCCGGCTACACCTTC. Translation gives CASSGTGAGYTF. The chain is built from TRBV19 and TRBJ1-2; 10 bases are a match to TRBD1. This CDR3 is built from 12 residues. CDR1 is LNHDA, CDR2 SQIVND, per germline (reference sequence). V trimming: 6 bases; J trimming: 8 bases; junction bases outside the gene matches: 3. Using reference TRBV19 and TRBJ1-2 for the parts outside the CDR3, the full variable domain is DGGITQSPKYLFRKEGQNVTLSCEQNLNHDAMYWYRQDPGQGLRLIYYSQIVNDFQKGDIAEGYSVSREKKESFPLTVTSAQKNPTAFYLCASSGTGAGYTFGSGTRLTVV.